The rows below give T cell receptor beta chains drawn from one sample of a study of identical twins. Each CDR3 protein is one row after TCRdb ran MiXCR on the 5' RACE reads. This sample yields hundreds of thousands of distinct CDR3 sequences, of which 18% are seen a single time; about an eighth belongs to the top ten. The sample was also reused in another study, on T cells expressing NK-cell markers.

Material for sequencing was PBMCs. These receptors originate from a woman between 18 and 30 years old in good health. The CDR3 runs from the conserved cysteine through the conserved F or W. D genes are given only for firm matches. Size tells how often a clone was seen (once, few, many) or the class of an expanded clone, and some rows leave it out.

V: TRBV7-2
J: TRBJ2-1
size: few
D: TRBD2
DNA: TGTGCCAGCAGCTTACGCAACCCAAGTCTGACTAGCGGGAATAATGAGCAGTTCTTC
CDR3: CASSLRNPSLTSGNNEQFF

V: TRBV9
J: TRBJ2-7
size: few
D: .
DNA: TGTGCCAGCAGCGTAGCGGGTCACTTCTCCTACGAGCAGTACTTC
CDR3: CASSVAGHFSYEQYF

V: TRBV3-1
J: TRBJ2-7
size: .
D: .
DNA: TGTGCCAGCAGCCAGTCCCCGGCAGCCTCCTACGAGCAGTACTTC
CDR3: CASSQSPAASYEQYF

V: TRBV5-1
J: TRBJ2-2
size: few
D: .
DNA: TGCGCCAGCAGCTTGGTGGCAGGGTTTTCCGGGGAGCTGTTTTTT
CDR3: CASSLVAGFSGELFF

V: TRBV12-3/TRBV12-4
J: TRBJ1-5
size: .
D: TRBD1
DNA: TGTGCCAGCAGGGGACAGCTAAATCAGCCCCAGCATTTT
CDR3: CASRGQLNQPQHF

V: TRBV6-1
J: TRBJ2-1
size: .
D: .
DNA: TGTGCCAGCAGTGCCATAGCGGCCTACAATGAGCAGTTCTTC
CDR3: CASSAIAAYNEQFF

V: TRBV12-3/TRBV12-4
J: TRBJ1-1
size: few
D: .
DNA: TGTGCCAGCAGTTTTCTGGAAGAAGCTTTCTTT
CDR3: CASSFLEEAFF

V: TRBV6-2/TRBV6-3
J: TRBJ2-1
size: .
D: TRBD2
DNA: TGTGCCAGCAGTTACGCTGGGACTAGCGGGAGTAGCGAGCAGTTCTTC
CDR3: CASSYAGTSGSSEQFF

V: TRBV7-2
J: TRBJ2-7
size: .
D: .
DNA: TGTGCCAGCAGTTACAATACTCAAGTTAGCTCCTACGAGCAGTACTTC
CDR3: CASSYNTQVSSYEQYF

V: TRBV7-2
J: TRBJ2-7
size: .
D: TRBD1
DNA: TGTGCCAGCAGCTTTCTGGGGACAGGGGCCTACGAGCAGTACTTC
CDR3: CASSFLGTGAYEQYF

V: TRBV5-1
J: TRBJ1-6
size: few
D: TRBD1
DNA: TGCGCCAGCAGGATAAGAGAATTTGGACAGGGAAATTCACCCCTCCACTTT
CDR3: CASRIREFGQGNSPLHF

V: TRBV3-1
J: TRBJ2-3
size: many
D: .
DNA: TGTGCCAGCAGTCGTAGAGGTACAGATACGCAGTATTTT
CDR3: CASSRRGTDTQYF

V: TRBV5-5
J: TRBJ2-1
size: .
D: .
DNA: TGTGCCAGCAGCTTGTTGCGCGGGGGCACCGGGAATGAGCAGTTCTTC
CDR3: CASSLLRGGTGNEQFF

V: TRBV2
J: TRBJ2-1
size: few
D: TRBD1
DNA: TGTGCCAGCACCGCGGACAGGGGAAGTGAGCAGTTCTTC
CDR3: CASTADRGSEQFF

V: TRBV6-5
J: TRBJ2-1
size: .
D: .
DNA: TGTGCCAGCAGTTACTCGAGCGGCAGTGGGGCACCCAATGAGCAGTTCTTC
CDR3: CASSYSSGSGAPNEQFF

V: TRBV19
J: TRBJ1-2
size: few
D: .
DNA: TGTGCCAGTAGTATTGGACAAGCTGGCTACACCTTC
CDR3: CASSIGQAGYTF

V: TRBV10-2
J: TRBJ2-5
size: .
D: TRBD1
DNA: TGCGCCAGCAGGGAACGGACAGGTCAACAAGAGACCCAGTACTTC
CDR3: CASRERTGQQETQYF

V: TRBV12-3/TRBV12-4
J: TRBJ2-3
size: few
D: .
DNA: TGTGCCAGCAGACAAGACAATCTGCTCACGCAGTATTTT
CDR3: CASRQDNLLTQYF

V: TRBV9
J: TRBJ2-1
size: .
D: TRBD2
DNA: TGTGCCAGCAGCGTAACGGGACGGGAGGACAATGAGCAGTTCTTC
CDR3: CASSVTGREDNEQFF

V: TRBV20-1
J: TRBJ2-1
size: .
D: .
DNA: TGCAGTGTTAGCGATGGCTCCTACAATGAGCAGTTCTTC
CDR3: CSVSDGSYNEQFF

V: TRBV5-1
J: TRBJ2-3
size: few
D: .
DNA: TGCGCCAGCAGCTTGATCCAGGCTCTGGATACGCAGTATTTT
CDR3: CASSLIQALDTQYF

V: TRBV5-1
J: TRBJ2-7
size: once
D: TRBD1
DNA: TGCGCCAGCAGTCAGGGACAGCGGAGCCACGAGCAGTACTTC
CDR3: CASSQGQRSHEQYF

V: TRBV29-1
J: TRBJ2-3
size: few
D: .
DNA: TGCAGCGTTGGGATATCGTCAGATACGCAGTATTTT
CDR3: CSVGISSDTQYF

V: TRBV12-3/TRBV12-4
J: TRBJ1-2
size: few
D: TRBD1
DNA: TGTGCCAGCACCCTCCGGGACAGGACCTATGGCTACACCTTC
CDR3: CASTLRDRTYGYTF

V: TRBV20-1
J: TRBJ2-5
size: .
D: .
DNA: TGCAGTGCTAGATGGAAGGGACAAGAGACCCAGTACTTC
CDR3: CSARWKGQETQYF

V: TRBV5-1
J: TRBJ2-5
size: few
D: .
DNA: TGCGCCAGCAGCTTGGGGACAGCCACACGGGAGACCCAGTACTTC
CDR3: CASSLGTATRETQYF

V: TRBV20-1
J: TRBJ1-1
size: .
D: .
DNA: TGCAGTGCTACGCCCTACGGGCGGACTGAAGCTTTCTTT
CDR3: CSATPYGRTEAFF

V: TRBV6-1
J: TRBJ1-3
size: few
D: .
DNA: TGTGCCAGCACCCGGGAACGGGGAAACACCATATATTTT
CDR3: CASTRERGNTIYF

V: TRBV20-1
J: TRBJ2-3
size: .
D: .
DNA: TGCAGTGTCGAGAGGGCCTCTGGCACAGATACGCAGTATTTT
CDR3: CSVERASGTDTQYF

V: TRBV7-3
J: TRBJ2-1
size: few
D: TRBD2
DNA: TGTGCCAGGGCTCCGGGACTAGTGTCTACCAGCCCCTCCTACAATGAGCAGTTCTTC
CDR3: CARAPGLVSTSPSYNEQFF

V: TRBV30
J: TRBJ2-4
size: .
D: .
DNA: TGTGCCTGGGAGGGTCCGGAACTAGCCAAAAACATTCAGTACTTC
CDR3: CAWEGPELAKNIQYF

V: TRBV7-2
J: TRBJ2-2
size: .
D: TRBD2
DNA: TGTGCCAGCAGCTTCTCCGGGGGGGCGGGCACCGGGGAGCTGTTTTTT
CDR3: CASSFSGGAGTGELFF

V: TRBV5-6
J: TRBJ2-2
size: few
D: .
DNA: TGTGCCAGCAGCTTGGTCAGGGCAGCGAACACCGGGGAGCTGTTTTTT
CDR3: CASSLVRAANTGELFF

V: TRBV5-1
J: TRBJ2-7
size: .
D: TRBD2
DNA: TGCGCCAGCCGCAGCTTGGCGGGAGGCTACGAGCAGTACTTC
CDR3: CASRSLAGGYEQYF

V: TRBV5-1
J: TRBJ2-7
size: .
D: .
DNA: TGCGCCAGCAGTTTGGGGTTTCAAGTCCGGCGTGAGCAGTACTTC
CDR3: CASSLGFQVRREQYF

V: TRBV20-1
J: TRBJ2-1
size: few
D: .
DNA: TGCAGTGCTAGGGGCATGAGGGTGGATGAGCAGTTCTTC
CDR3: CSARGMRVDEQFF